The clone carrying this T cell receptor beta chain occurred a few times. These data are taken from a study of T cells after yellow fever vaccination. TCRdb reprocessed the 5' RACE reads via MiXCR and lists one record per CDR3 protein. Here the sample spans approximately 130,000 distinct CDR3 sequences, approximately 14% being singletons. This receptor was taken from a young man who received the YFV17D yellow fever vaccine. This specimen was CD8+ T cells sorted from PBMCs, taken 5 days after the yellow fever booster vaccination.

The DNA of the CDR3 is TGTGCCAGCAGTTTCGGACAGGGGGGTGGGTGGAATCAGCCCCAGCATTTT. Its translation: CASSFGQGGGWNQPQHF. The chain is built from TRBV6-6 and TRBJ1-5, with 10 bases matching TRBD1. CDR1 and CDR2 (germline): MNHNY, SVGAGI (reference sequence). The CDR3 is 17 residues long. J was trimmed by 4 bases and V by 4 bases; bases with no gene match: 10.